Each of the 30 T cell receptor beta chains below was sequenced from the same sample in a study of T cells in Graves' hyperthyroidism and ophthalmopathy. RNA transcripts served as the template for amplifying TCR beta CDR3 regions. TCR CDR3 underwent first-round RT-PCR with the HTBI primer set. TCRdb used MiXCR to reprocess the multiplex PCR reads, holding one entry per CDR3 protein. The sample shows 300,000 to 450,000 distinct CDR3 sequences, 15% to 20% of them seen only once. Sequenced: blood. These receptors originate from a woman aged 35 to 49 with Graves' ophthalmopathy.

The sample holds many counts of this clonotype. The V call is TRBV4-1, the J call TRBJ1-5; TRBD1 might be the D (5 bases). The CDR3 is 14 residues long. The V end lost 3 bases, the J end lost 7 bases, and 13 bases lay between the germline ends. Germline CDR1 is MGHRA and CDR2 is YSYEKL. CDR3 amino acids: CASSQAGWGQPQHF. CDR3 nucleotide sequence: TGCGCCAGCAGCCAGGCGGGGTGGGGGCAGCCCCAGCATTTT.

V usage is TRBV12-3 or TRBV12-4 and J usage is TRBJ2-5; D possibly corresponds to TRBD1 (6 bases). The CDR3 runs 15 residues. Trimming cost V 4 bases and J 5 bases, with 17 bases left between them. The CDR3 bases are TGTGCCAGCAGTTACCCCGGGCAGGGGATGGAGACCCAGTACTTC. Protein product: CASSYPGQGMETQYF.

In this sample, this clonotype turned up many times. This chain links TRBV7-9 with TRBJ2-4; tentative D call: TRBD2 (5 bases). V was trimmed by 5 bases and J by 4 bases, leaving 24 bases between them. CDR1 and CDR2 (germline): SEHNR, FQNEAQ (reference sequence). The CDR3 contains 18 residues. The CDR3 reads CASSPSFGRTRTKNIQYF. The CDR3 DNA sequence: TGTGCCAGCAGCCCCTCCTTTGGACGGACGAGGACTAAAAACATTCAGTACTTC.

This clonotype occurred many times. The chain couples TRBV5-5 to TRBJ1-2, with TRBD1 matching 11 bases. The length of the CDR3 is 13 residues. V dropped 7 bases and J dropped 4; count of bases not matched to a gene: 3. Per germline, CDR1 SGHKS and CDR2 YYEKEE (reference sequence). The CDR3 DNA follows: TGTGCCAGCGGGACAGGGGGAGCCTATGGCTACACCTTC. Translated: CASGTGGAYGYTF. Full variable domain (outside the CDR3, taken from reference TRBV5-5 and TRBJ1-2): DAGVTQSPTHLIKTRGQQVTLRCSPISGHKSVSWYQQVLGQGPQFIFQYYEKEERGRGNFPDRFSARQFPNYSSELNVNALLLGDSALYLCASGTGGAYGYTFGSGTRLTVV.

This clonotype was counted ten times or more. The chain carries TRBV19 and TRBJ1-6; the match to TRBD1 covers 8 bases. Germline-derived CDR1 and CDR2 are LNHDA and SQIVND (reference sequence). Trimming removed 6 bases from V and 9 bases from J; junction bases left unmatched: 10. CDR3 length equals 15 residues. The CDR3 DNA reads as TGTGCCAGTAGATCGTCCAGGGGGCTATCTTCACCCCTCCACTTT. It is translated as CASRSSRGLSSPLHF.

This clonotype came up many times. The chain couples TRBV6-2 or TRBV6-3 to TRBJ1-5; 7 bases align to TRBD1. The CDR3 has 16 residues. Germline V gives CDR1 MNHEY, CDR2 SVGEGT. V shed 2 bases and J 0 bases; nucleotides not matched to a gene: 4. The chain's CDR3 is CASSYGQVHSNQPQHF. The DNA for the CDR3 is TGTGCCAGCAGTTACGGACAGGTACATAGCAATCAGCCCCAGCATTTT.

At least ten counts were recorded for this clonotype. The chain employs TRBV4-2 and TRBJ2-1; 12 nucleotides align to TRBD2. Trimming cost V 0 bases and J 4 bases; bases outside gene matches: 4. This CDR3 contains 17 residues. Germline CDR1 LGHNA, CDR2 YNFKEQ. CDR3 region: CASSQDKLAGGYNEQFF. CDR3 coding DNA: TGTGCCAGCAGCCAAGATAAGCTAGCGGGAGGGTACAATGAGCAGTTCTTC.

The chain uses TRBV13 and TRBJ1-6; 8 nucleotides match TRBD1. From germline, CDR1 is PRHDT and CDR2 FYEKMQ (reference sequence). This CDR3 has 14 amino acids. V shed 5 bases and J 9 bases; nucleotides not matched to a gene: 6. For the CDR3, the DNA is TGTGCCAGCAGCCTCTCAGGGGGCGGTTCACCCCTCCACTTT. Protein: CASSLSGGGSPLHF.

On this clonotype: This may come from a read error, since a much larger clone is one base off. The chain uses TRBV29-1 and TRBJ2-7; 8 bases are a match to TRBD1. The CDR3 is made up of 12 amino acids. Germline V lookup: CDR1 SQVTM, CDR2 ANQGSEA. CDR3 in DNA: TGCAACGCCAGGACAGGGTCCCACGAGCAGTACTTC. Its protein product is CNARTGSHEQYF.

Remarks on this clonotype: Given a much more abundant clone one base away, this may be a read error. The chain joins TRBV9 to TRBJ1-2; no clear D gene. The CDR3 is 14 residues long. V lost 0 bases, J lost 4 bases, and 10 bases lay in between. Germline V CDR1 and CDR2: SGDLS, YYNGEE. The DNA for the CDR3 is TGTGCCAGCAGCGTAGAACCTGTAAGCTATGGCTACACCTTC. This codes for CASSVEPVSYGYTF.

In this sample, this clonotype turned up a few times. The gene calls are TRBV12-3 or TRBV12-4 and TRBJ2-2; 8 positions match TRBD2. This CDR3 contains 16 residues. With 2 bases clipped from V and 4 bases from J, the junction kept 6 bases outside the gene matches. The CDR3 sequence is CASSLIGRATTGELFF. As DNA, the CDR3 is TGTGCCAGCAGTTTAATCGGGAGGGCCACCACCGGGGAGCTGTTTTTT.

CDR3 nucleotides: TGTGCCAGCAGTGGGTGGAGGGGGCCAGGGACCCAGTACTTC. Translating it yields CASSGWRGPGTQYF. The chain links TRBV6-1 to TRBJ2-5, with D maybe TRBD1 (7 bases). Trimming pared 4 bases from V and 7 bases from J, leaving 16 bases between. CDR1 and CDR2 (germline): MNHNS, SASEGT. This CDR3 comprises 14 residues.

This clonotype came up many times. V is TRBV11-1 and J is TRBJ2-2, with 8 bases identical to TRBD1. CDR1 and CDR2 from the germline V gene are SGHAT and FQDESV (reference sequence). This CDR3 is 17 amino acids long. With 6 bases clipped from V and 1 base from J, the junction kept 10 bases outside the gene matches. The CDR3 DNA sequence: TGTGCCAGCAGTCCCCAATTTGGGACAGGGAACACCGGGGAGCTGTTTTTT. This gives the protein CASSPQFGTGNTGELFF.

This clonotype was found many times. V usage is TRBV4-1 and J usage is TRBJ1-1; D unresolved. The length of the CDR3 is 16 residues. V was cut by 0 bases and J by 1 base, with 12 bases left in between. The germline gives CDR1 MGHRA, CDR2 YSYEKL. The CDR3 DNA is TGCGCCAGCAGCCAAGAAGCGGGGAGGAAGAACACTGAAGCTTTCTTT. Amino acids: CASSQEAGRKNTEAFF.

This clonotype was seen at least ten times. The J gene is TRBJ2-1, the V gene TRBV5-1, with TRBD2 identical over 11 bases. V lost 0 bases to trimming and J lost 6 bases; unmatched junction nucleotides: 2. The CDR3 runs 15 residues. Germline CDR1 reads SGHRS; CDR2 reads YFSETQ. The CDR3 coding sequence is TGCGCCAGCAGCTTGGGGGGGACTAGCGGCAATGAGCAGTTCTTC. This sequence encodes CASSLGGTSGNEQFF. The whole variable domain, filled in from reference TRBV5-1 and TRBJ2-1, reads KAGVTQTPRYLIKTRGQQVTLSCSPISGHRSVSWYQQTPGQGLQFLFEYFSETQRNKGNFPGRFSGRQFSNSRSEMNVSTLELGDSALYLCASSLGGTSGNEQFFGPGTRLTVL.

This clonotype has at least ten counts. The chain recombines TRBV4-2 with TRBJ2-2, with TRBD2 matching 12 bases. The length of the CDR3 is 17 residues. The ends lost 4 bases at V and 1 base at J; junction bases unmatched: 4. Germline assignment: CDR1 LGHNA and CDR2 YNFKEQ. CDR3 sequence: CASSPQTSGRNTGELFF. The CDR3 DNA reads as TGTGCCAGCAGCCCGCAGACTAGCGGGAGGAACACCGGGGAGCTGTTTTTT.

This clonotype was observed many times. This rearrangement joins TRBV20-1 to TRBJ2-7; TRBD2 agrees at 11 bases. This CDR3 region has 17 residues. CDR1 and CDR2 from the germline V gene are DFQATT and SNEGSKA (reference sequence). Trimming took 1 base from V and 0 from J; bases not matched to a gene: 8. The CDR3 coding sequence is TGCAGTGCTAGAGCCTGGACTAGCGGGCTCCCCTCCTACGAGCAGTACTTC. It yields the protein CSARAWTSGLPSYEQYF.

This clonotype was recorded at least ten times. The chain's CDR3 is CASSLAPQGNYGYTF. The CDR3 DNA sequence: TGCGCCAGCAGCTTGGCTCCACAGGGGAACTATGGCTACACCTTC. This chain connects TRBV5-1 to TRBJ1-2; 7 bases map to TRBD1. The CDR3 runs to 15 residues. The V and J ends lost 0 bases and 2 bases, in that order; junction bases with no gene match: 4. Germline CDR1 and CDR2: SGHRS and YFSETQ.

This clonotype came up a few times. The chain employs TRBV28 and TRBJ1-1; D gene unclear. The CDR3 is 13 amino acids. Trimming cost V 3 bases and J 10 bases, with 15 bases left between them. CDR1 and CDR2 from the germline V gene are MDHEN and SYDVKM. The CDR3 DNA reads TGTGCCAGCAGTTTTGGATGGAGAGAGGGAGCTTTCTTT. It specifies CASSFGWREGAFF.

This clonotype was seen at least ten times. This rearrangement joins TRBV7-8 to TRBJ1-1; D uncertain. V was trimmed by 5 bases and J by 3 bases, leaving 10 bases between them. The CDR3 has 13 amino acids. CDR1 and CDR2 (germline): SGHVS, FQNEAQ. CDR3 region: CASSAEADTEAFF. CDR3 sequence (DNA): TGTGCCAGCAGCGCCGAAGCGGACACTGAAGCTTTCTTT.

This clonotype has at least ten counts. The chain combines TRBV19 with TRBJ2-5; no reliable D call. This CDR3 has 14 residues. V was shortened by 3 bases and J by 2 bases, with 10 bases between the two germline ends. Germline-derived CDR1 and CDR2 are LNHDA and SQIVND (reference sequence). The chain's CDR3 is CASSIDGFQETQYF. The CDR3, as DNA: TGTGCCAGTAGTATCGATGGGTTTCAAGAGACCCAGTACTTC.

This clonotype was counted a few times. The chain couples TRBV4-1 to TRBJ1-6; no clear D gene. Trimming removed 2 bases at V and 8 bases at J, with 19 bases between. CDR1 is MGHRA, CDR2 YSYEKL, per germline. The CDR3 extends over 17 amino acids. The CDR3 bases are TGCGCCAGCAGCCAAAAAGTCCGGACGTTGGGTGATTCACCCCTCCACTTT. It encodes CASSQKVRTLGDSPLHF.

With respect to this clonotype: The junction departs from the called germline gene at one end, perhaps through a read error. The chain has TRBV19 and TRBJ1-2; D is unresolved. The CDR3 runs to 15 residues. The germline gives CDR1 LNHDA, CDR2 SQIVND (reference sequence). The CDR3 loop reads CASSIGVQYNYGYIF. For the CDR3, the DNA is TGTGCCAGTAGTATAGGCGTACAGTATAACTATGGCTACATCTTC.

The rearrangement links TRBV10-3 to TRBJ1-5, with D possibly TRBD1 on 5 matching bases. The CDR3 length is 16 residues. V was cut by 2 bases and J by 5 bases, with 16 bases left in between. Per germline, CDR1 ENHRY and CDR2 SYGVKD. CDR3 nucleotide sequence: TGTGCCATCAGTGAGGTTGGCGGGGGATCACATCAGCCCCAGCATTTT. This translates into CAISEVGGGSHQPQHF.

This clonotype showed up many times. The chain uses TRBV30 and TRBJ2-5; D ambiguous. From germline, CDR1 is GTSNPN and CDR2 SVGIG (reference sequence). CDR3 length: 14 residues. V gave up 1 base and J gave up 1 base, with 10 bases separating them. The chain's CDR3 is CAWSGGRLQETQYF. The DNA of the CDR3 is TGTGCCTGGAGTGGAGGACGGCTCCAAGAGACCCAGTACTTC.

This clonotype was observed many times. The CDR3 coding sequence is TGTGCCAGCAGTTTAGACAGGGGAAAGACCCAGTACTTC. Its protein is CASSLDRGKTQYF. The V and J genes are TRBV28 and TRBJ2-5; TRBD1 matches at 8 bases. J lost 6 bases, V lost 2 bases, and 2 bases had no gene match. The CDR3 runs to 13 residues. CDR1 is MDHEN, CDR2 SYDVKM, per germline.

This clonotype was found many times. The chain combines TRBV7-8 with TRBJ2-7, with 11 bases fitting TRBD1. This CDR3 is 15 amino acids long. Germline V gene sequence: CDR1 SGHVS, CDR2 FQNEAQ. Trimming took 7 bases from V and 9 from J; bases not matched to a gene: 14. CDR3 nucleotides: TGTGCCAGCACCCTAGCGTCCGGGACAGGGGGTTGGCAGTACTTC. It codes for CASTLASGTGGWQYF.

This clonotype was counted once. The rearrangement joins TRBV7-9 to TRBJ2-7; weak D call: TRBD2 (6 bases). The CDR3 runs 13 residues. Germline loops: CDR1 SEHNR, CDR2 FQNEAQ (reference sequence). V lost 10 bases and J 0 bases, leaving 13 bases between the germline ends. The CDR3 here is CATGRGSSYEQYF. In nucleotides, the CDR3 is TGTGCCACGGGGCGGGGAAGCTCCTACGAGCAGTACTTC.

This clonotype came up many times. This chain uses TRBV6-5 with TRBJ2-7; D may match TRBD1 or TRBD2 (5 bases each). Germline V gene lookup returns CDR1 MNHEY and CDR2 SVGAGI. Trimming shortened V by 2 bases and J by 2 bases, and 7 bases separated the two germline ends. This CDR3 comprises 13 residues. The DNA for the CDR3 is TGTGCCAGCAGTTACAGGGACGCCTACGAGCAGTACTTC. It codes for CASSYRDAYEQYF.

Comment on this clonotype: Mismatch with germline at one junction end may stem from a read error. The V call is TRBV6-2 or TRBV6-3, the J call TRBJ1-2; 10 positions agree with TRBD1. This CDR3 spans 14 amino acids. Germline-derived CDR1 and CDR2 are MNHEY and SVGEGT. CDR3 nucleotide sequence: TGTGCCAGCAGTTACTCGACGACAGGGGGCATTTCCGCCTTC. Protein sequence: CASSYSTTGGISAF.